Sequencing of this TCR beta chain was carried out in a study of beta chain features in type 1 diabetes. Study-level findings and limits: Researchers report that Type 1 diabetes patients had moderately but significantly shorter TCRB CDR3s across all four CD4+ subsets.

Every bit of the isolated RNA underwent reverse transcription, so sequencing read expressed TCRB transcripts. Profiling relied on immunoSEQ multiplex PCR, and the TCRdb table lists in-frame clones only, not all of them. Of over 90,000 clones listed, under 30% were seen once; the top ten hold roughly 0.5%. With 5 bases removed from V and 4 bases from J, the gap between germline ends came to 11 bases. The CDR3 totals 13 residues. CDR1 and CDR2 from the germline V gene are SNHLY and FYNNEI. A few counts support this clone. The antigen remains undetermined. Sequenced: central memory CD4+ T cells from blood. This TCR was sampled from a woman aged 18 to 35 with type 1 diabetes. The V gene is TRBV2, the J gene TRBJ1-1; D perhaps matches TRBD1 (6 bases). CDR3 DNA sequence: TGTGCCAGCAGTTTTACAGGGAGCACTGAAGCTTTCTTT. It translates to CASSFTGSTEAFF.